This T cell receptor beta chain was identified during a study of blood T cell repertoires in COVID-19. Across the study: Both acute and convalescent COVID-19 samples were obtained from the United States, Italy and Spain. T cells, B-cell-depleted T cells, or PBMCs supplied cDNA or gDNA.

The germline V gene encodes CDR1 MNHEY and CDR2 SVGAGI. CDR3 length: 14 residues. V was pared by 6 bases and J by 6 bases, with 14 bases between. In the source study's methods: By means of reference gene primer amplification, nucleated cell counts were estimated. Sequencing was performed with immunoSEQ multiplex PCR; in TCRdb, only in-frame clones are kept and a portion is missing. D and trimming come from the DNA, and the V and J calls and clone size come from that table. This sample has hundreds of thousands of clones, with approximately 91% found just once. What was sequenced was peripheral blood. This chain connects TRBV6-5 to TRBJ2-2; D perhaps matches TRBD1 (6 bases). The TCR sequence derives from a man aged 18 to 29 with active or convalescent COVID-19. The CDR3 DNA is TGTGCCAGCAGAAATACAGGGTTGGCCGGGGAGCTGTTTTTT. Translated: CASRNTGLAGELFF.